This TCR beta chain originates from a study of blood T cell repertoires in COVID-19 (dated by TCRdb to the early 2020s). For the study in its entirety: Samples covering the acute and convalescent phases of COVID-19 were provided by collaborators in the United States, Italy and Spain. The material from the prospective study consisted of cDNA or gDNA derived from T cells, B-cell-depleted T cells, or PBMCs. Subjects who had been exposed to COVID-19, were actively infected with it, or had recovered from it provided the deeply sampled blood TCRbeta repertoires that made up the dataset. The repertoires were released in a freely available public database intended as a resource for research on the immune response to SARS-CoV-2. The samples were drawn from the first 160 participants of the ongoing ImmuneRACE study and from under 1,500 subjects provided by 6 global collaborators. A de-identified subject ID, COVID-19 status, age in years and sex were almost always included in the sample metadata. HLA class I and class II types, where available, came from metadata supplied by the sample provider rather than from assay-based typing. The paper as a whole reports these results and caveats: The amount of clinical and demographic metadata varied by source and participant and was provided uncurated.

Looking up the germline V gene yields CDR1 SGHDN and CDR2 FVKESK. Inclusive of the bounding cysteine and phenylalanine, the CDR3 is 14 residues long. The kept DNA is CDR3 alone, 42 bases in frame from the first base. Deletion took 2 bases off V and 3 bases off J, with a span of 10 bases between the germline ends. Regarding this clone: Its recognized antigen is unknown. Base-call qualities are not available, and no considerably larger clone is one nucleotide away.

TCRbeta CDR3 regions were amplified from genomic DNA by means of the immunoSEQ Assay, a bias-controlled multiplex PCR. The paper's data handling went like this. Nucleated cell counts per sample were estimated from amplification of reference gene primers within the assay. Sequence reads were collapsed and filtered to measure the absolute abundance of every unique TCRbeta CDR3 rearrangement. For each sample, productive Simpson clonality was calculated by taking the square root of Simpson's diversity index across productive rearrangements. TCRdb mirrors the immuneACCESS table, restricted to in-frame sequences. Some clones are absent from its copies; in checked studies, under half trace to an unresolved V gene, and the reason for the others is unknown. V, J and clone size are those of that table, while D and trimming were read from the DNA. This sample comprises 350,000 to 400,000 clones, more than 85% of them detected only once. Clones ranked in the top ten supply over 0.7% of the sample.

In the prospective study, participants were about 18 to 89 years old, resided in approximately 25 geographic areas of the United States, and were enrolled through a virtual design. To assign participants to cohorts, the prospective study relied on clinical history that participants themselves reported in a screening survey and a study questionnaire. Exposed participants were defined as having been in contact with someone with a PCR-confirmed or clinician-diagnosed COVID-19 case within 2 weeks of study entry. Mobile phlebotomists in the prospective study collected whole blood, serum and a nasopharyngeal or oropharyngeal swab from every participant. Participants in the prospective study had the option to provide additional blood draws and questionnaires over a 2-month period. Before DNA extraction, prospective study blood samples were shipped either frozen or at room temperature.

The source is a woman between 35 and 50 years old who had been exposed to COVID-19. The chain was built from TRBV14 and TRBJ2-5, and the D gene may be TRBD1, 6 bases matching. The source material was PBMCs or T cells enriched from blood (not recorded which). CDR3 loop: CASSQTWDKETQYF. The nucleotides are TGTGCCAGCAGCCAAACTTGGGACAAAGAGACCCAGTACTTC. With all but the CDR3 taken from the reference TRBV14 and TRBJ2-5 genes, the full variable domain is: EAGVTQFPSHSVIEKGQTVTLRCDPISGHDNLYWYRRVMGKEIKFLLHFVKESKQDESGMPNNRFLAERTGGTYSTLKVQPAELEDSGVYFCASSQTWDKETQYFGPGTRLLVL.